The clone carrying this TCR beta chain showed up many times. This sample stems from a study of early T cells in non-severe SARS-CoV-2 infection. The TCR library protocol attached unique molecular identifiers to the individual cDNA molecules. Each CDR3 protein gets one entry after TCRdb re-called the 5' RACE reads with MiXCR. The data contain approximately 50,000 distinct CDR3 sequences, approximately 10% of them singletons. Sequencing was performed on whole blood. This TCR derives from an adult who was a healthcare worker with PCR-confirmed SARS-CoV-2 infection or an uninfected control (not recorded which).

The CDR3 DNA sequence: TGCGCCAGCAGCCCCGGGACAGGGGTAACCGGGGAGCTGTTTTTT. It encodes CASSPGTGVTGELFF. The chain joins TRBV4-1 to TRBJ2-2; 10 positions match TRBD1. Germline V gene lookup returns CDR1 MGHRA and CDR2 YSYEKL. The CDR3 has 15 residues. Losses at the gene ends were 4 bases for V and 5 bases for J; bases not matched to a gene: 4.